These 27 T cell receptor beta chains originate from one sample sequenced in a study of human CD8 memory T cell subsets (dated by TCRdb to about 2020). Early differentiated memory cells that were CCR7+ PD-1+ TIGIT+ and showed dysfunctional, exhausted-like traits were classified as progenitor exhausted-like memory CD8+ T cells (TPEX). Sequenced on a NextSeq 550. A Human TCR Profiling Kit was used to prepare UMI-labeled 5' RACE TCRbeta libraries. Based on TCRdb reprocessing of the reads, there is one entry per CDR3 protein sequence, and DNA is missing. This sample's clone table shows 5,000 to 8,000 distinct CDR3 sequences. Jointly, the top ten make up about a fifth of the sample. The sample taken for sequencing was CD8+ T cells from PBMCs. The receptors originated from a human donor in good health.

This chain links TRBV7-9 with TRBJ2-7. Per the germline V gene, CDR1 is SEHNR and CDR2 is FQNEAQ (reference sequence). The CDR3 consists of 12 residues. The CDR3 reads CASSRPNGEQYF.

The chain employs TRBV14 and TRBJ1-1; TCRdb calls TRBD1, which cannot be checked without DNA. Looked up from germline, CDR1 is SGHDN and CDR2 is FVKESK. The CDR3 has 12 amino acids. The CDR3 region is CASSWTGSEAFF.

The chain recombines TRBV29-1 with TRBJ2-7; TCRdb indicates TRBD1, and absent DNA this call remains unverified. This CDR3 is built from 14 residues. Germline V gene data show CDR1 as SQVTM and CDR2 as ANQGSEA. This CDR3 reads CSVEESLGAGEQYF.

The V call is TRBV12-3 or TRBV12-4, the J call TRBJ2-1; absent DNA, TCRdb's TRBD2 call cannot be checked. The CDR3 contains 16 residues. CDR3: CASSLRGGGRSNEQFF.

According to its frequency, this clonotype is hyperexpanded (1% or more). V is TRBV20-1 and J is TRBJ2-7; without DNA, the TCRdb call of TRBD2 cannot be checked. Germline V gene data show CDR1 as DFQATT and CDR2 as SNEGSKA (reference sequence). The CDR3 consists of 15 residues. CDR3 loop: CSAPPPSGSSYEQYF.

V usage is TRBV10-1 and J usage is TRBJ2-6. CDR3 length equals 14 residues. Germline CDR1 and CDR2: WNHNN and SYGVQD (reference sequence). The CDR3 loop is CASSDPSGANVLTF.

The chain recombines TRBV7-6 with TRBJ2-7. The CDR3 sequence is 14 residues long. Germline CDR1 reads SGHVS; CDR2 reads FNYEAQ. The CDR3: CASGLAGEGYEQYF.

J is TRBJ1-3 and V is TRBV7-9. Germline V gene sequence: CDR1 SEHNR, CDR2 FQNEAQ (reference sequence). This CDR3 has 11 amino acids. The CDR3 region is CASSPSDTIYF. Looking up the rest from reference TRBV7-9 and TRBJ1-3 gives the full variable domain: DTGVSQNPRHKITKRGQNVTFRCDPISEHNRLYWYRQTLGQGPEFLTYFQNEAQLEKSRLLSDRFSAERPKGSFSTLEIQRTEQGDSAMYLCASSPSDTIYFGEGSWLTVV.

This clonotype is deemed medium-sized by its frequency. CDR3 sequence reads: CASSLGLAGALLSYNEQFF. J is TRBJ2-1 and V is TRBV7-9; without DNA, the TCRdb call of TRBD2 cannot be checked. CDR1 is SEHNR, CDR2 FQNEAQ, per germline (reference sequence). The CDR3 extends over 19 amino acids.

This clonotype shows up as medium-sized by frequency. V and J are TRBV29-1 and TRBJ1-2; TCRdb lists TRBD1, though no DNA is available to test this call. The germline CDR1 and CDR2 sequences are SQVTM and ANQGSEA. There are 11 residues in the CDR3. The chain's CDR3 is CSAETTYGYTF.

The chain joins TRBV20-1 to TRBJ2-7; TCRdb lists TRBD1, though no DNA is available to test this call. Germline values: CDR1 DFQATT, CDR2 SNEGSKA (reference sequence). CDR3 length: 13 residues. The CDR3 here is CSAGGDRAYEQYF.

Judged by frequency, this clonotype is medium-sized. This chain connects TRBV5-1 to TRBJ1-1; the TCRdb D gene call, TRBD1, has no DNA to confirm it. The CDR3 is made up of 14 amino acids. Germline assignment: CDR1 SGHRS and CDR2 YFSETQ. The CDR3 loop reads CASSSGKGQTEAFF.

The CDR3 loop is CASSEASDTEAFF. The chain recombines TRBV2 with TRBJ1-1. This CDR3 has 13 residues. Germline CDR1 and CDR2: SNHLY and FYNNEI.

This chain links TRBV5-8 with TRBJ2-2; TCRdb names TRBD1, which stays unverified in the absence of DNA. Germline CDR1 and CDR2: SGHTS and YDEGEE. The CDR3 consists of 16 residues. The CDR3 sequence is CASSLKRGEGTGELFF.

The chain uses TRBV7-6 and TRBJ2-1. The CDR3 contains 14 residues. In germline, CDR1 is SGHVS, CDR2 FNYEAQ. The CDR3 protein is CASSLDGRYNEQFF.

J is TRBJ2-7 and V is TRBV5-1; the TRBD1 assignment by TCRdb is unverifiable without DNA. Germline V lookup: CDR1 SGHRS, CDR2 YFSETQ. The CDR3 sequence is 16 residues long. The CDR3 here is CASSSEGWTVNYEQYF.

The chain combines TRBV29-1 with TRBJ2-1; the D call of TRBD2 rests on TCRdb alone, since no DNA is present to check it. CDR1 and CDR2 (germline): SQVTM, ANQGSEA. CDR3 length: 18 residues. The chain's CDR3 is CSVEDLVASTSSYNEQFF.

This clonotype is deemed medium-sized (0.01 to 0.1%) by its frequency. The V and J genes are TRBV7-6 and TRBJ1-6. This CDR3 spans 16 amino acids. CDR1 is SGHVS, CDR2 FNYEAQ, per germline. The CDR3 spells CASSPSGSSYNSPLHF.

The chain couples TRBV27 to TRBJ1-1; TCRdb outputs TRBD1, but without DNA this stays unchecked. Germline assignment: CDR1 MNHEY and CDR2 SMNVEV (reference sequence). The CDR3 has 13 amino acids. CDR3 protein: CASKDSSNTEAFF.

This chain uses TRBV28 with TRBJ1-2; the D call from TCRdb, TRBD1, cannot be confirmed without DNA. The CDR3 covers 16 residues. Germline-derived CDR1 and CDR2 are MDHEN and SYDVKM. CDR3 sequence reads: CASSPPALDRNYGYTF.

V usage is TRBV11-3 and J usage is TRBJ2-1; TCRdb's D call, TRBD1, is unchecked because there is no DNA. CDR1 and CDR2 from the germline V gene are SGHNT and YENEEA. The CDR3 covers 13 residues. The CDR3 loop is CASSLTGANEQFF.

J is TRBJ2-1 and V is TRBV28; TCRdb designates TRBD2, a call that cannot be tested without DNA. This CDR3 spans 17 amino acids. CDR1 is MDHEN, CDR2 SYDVKM, per germline. CDR3 protein: CASGRAGAGPTGDEQFF.

This chain links TRBV20-1 with TRBJ2-1. The CDR3 consists of 11 residues. The V gene's germline CDR1 is DFQATT and CDR2 SNEGSKA (reference sequence). CDR3 amino acids: CSASSYNEQFF.

The V call is TRBV28, the J call TRBJ2-7; as DNA is missing, the TRBD2 call by TCRdb cannot be tested. Germline CDR1 reads MDHEN; CDR2 reads SYDVKM. There are 14 residues in the CDR3. CDR3 protein: CASRRTSGRSEQYF.

This chain links TRBV7-2 with TRBJ2-1; absent DNA, TCRdb's TRBD2 call cannot be checked. This CDR3 spans 15 amino acids. Germline V CDR1 and CDR2: SGHTA, FQGNSA. The CDR3 loop reads CASSLVIGLADEQFF.

The CDR3 sequence is CSATRTSGLREQYF. The chain couples TRBV20-1 to TRBJ2-7; TCRdb gives TRBD2 as the D gene, but with no DNA this cannot be confirmed. CDR1 and CDR2 (germline): DFQATT, SNEGSKA (reference sequence). The CDR3 sequence is 14 residues long.

V and J are TRBV5-1 and TRBJ2-7; lacking DNA, the TRBD2 call made by TCRdb goes unchecked. Germline V gene lookup returns CDR1 SGHRS and CDR2 YFSETQ. This CDR3 contains 16 residues. This CDR3 reads CASSLEDGRDLDEQYF.